These T cell receptor beta chains were read from a single sample in a study of blood T cell repertoires in COVID-19. Assay used: immunoSEQ multiplex PCR; TCRdb lists only in-frame clones, some missing. The table lists about 200,000 clones, about 79% of them singletons. The sequencing input was peripheral blood. Receptors originate from a human donor in a cohort sampled during active COVID-19. CDR3s include the opening cysteine and the closing phenylalanine or tryptophan. The order of the fields is D gene, J gene, clone size, V gene, CDR3 protein, CDR3 DNA. The D gene is left open where the match is weak. The listing skips clone size in some rows; elsewhere it reads once, few, many or a size class.

d_call: NA
j_call: TRBJ2-3
clone_size: once
v_call: TRBV27
cdr3_aa: CASSFSGLDTQYF
cdr3_nt: TGTGCCAGCAGTTTTAGTGGGCTAGATACGCAGTATTTT

d_call: TRBD1
j_call: TRBJ1-2
clone_size: NA
v_call: TRBV15
cdr3_aa: CATSRAPGGYGYTF
cdr3_nt: TGTGCCACCAGCAGGGCTCCAGGGGGCTATGGCTACACCTTC

d_call: NA
j_call: TRBJ2-5
clone_size: NA
v_call: TRBV18
cdr3_aa: CASSQGQQETQYF
cdr3_nt: TGTGCCAGCTCACAAGGACAGCAAGAGACCCAGTACTTC

d_call: NA
j_call: TRBJ2-5
clone_size: NA
v_call: TRBV10-1
cdr3_aa: CASSVDAAGGTQYF
cdr3_nt: TGCGCCAGCAGTGTAGACGCGGCGGGCGGGACCCAGTACTTC

d_call: NA
j_call: TRBJ2-7
clone_size: NA
v_call: TRBV6-5
cdr3_aa: CASSSGFYEQYF
cdr3_nt: TGTGCCAGCAGTTCAGGCTTCTACGAGCAGTACTTC

d_call: NA
j_call: TRBJ2-1
clone_size: NA
v_call: TRBV7-9
cdr3_aa: CASSSPPRLATFKHEQFF
cdr3_nt: TGTGCCAGCAGCTCCCCTCCCCGTCTAGCGACGTTTAAGCATGAGCAGTTCTTC

d_call: NA
j_call: TRBJ1-1
clone_size: NA
v_call: TRBV5-1
cdr3_aa: CASSLGNNPGTEAFF
cdr3_nt: TGCGCCAGCAGCTTGGGGAACAACCCGGGGACTGAAGCTTTCTTT

d_call: TRBD2
j_call: TRBJ2-5
clone_size: few
v_call: TRBV2
cdr3_aa: CASRREGQETQYF
cdr3_nt: TGTGCCAGCCGCCGGGAGGGCCAAGAGACCCAGTACTTC

d_call: NA
j_call: TRBJ2-7
clone_size: NA
v_call: TRBV27
cdr3_aa: CASSLVSGSSYEQYF
cdr3_nt: TGTGCCAGCAGTTTAGTTTCGGGGAGCTCCTACGAGCAGTACTTC

d_call: NA
j_call: TRBJ2-2
clone_size: NA
v_call: TRBV19
cdr3_aa: CASTGNPGELFF
cdr3_nt: TGTGCCAGTACAGGGAATCCCGGGGAGCTGTTTTTT

d_call: TRBD1
j_call: TRBJ2-7
clone_size: NA
v_call: TRBV28
cdr3_aa: CASRGTGVVQQYF
cdr3_nt: TGTGCCAGCAGAGGGACAGGGGTTGTGCAGCAGTACTTC

d_call: NA
j_call: TRBJ1-5
clone_size: NA
v_call: TRBV6-5
cdr3_aa: CASSTIQTPGQPQHF
cdr3_nt: TGTGCCAGCAGTACCATACAAACCCCGGGACAGCCCCAGCATTTT

d_call: NA
j_call: TRBJ1-6
clone_size: NA
v_call: TRBV7-9
cdr3_aa: CASTPAGTTGSPLHF
cdr3_nt: TGTGCCAGCACCCCAGCTGGGACAACGGGTTCACCCCTCCACTTT

d_call: NA
j_call: TRBJ1-1
clone_size: NA
v_call: TRBV7-9
cdr3_aa: CASSRGHGAFF
cdr3_nt: TGTGCCAGCAGCCGGGGACACGGAGCTTTCTTT

d_call: NA
j_call: TRBJ2-3
clone_size: NA
v_call: TRBV9
cdr3_aa: CASSVATTTTHLYQNTQYF
cdr3_nt: TGTGCCAGCAGCGTAGCTACTACAACTACTCACCTCTACCAGAATACGCAGTATTTT

d_call: NA
j_call: TRBJ2-7
clone_size: NA
v_call: TRBV4-1
cdr3_aa: CASSQAQSYEQYF
cdr3_nt: TGCGCCAGCAGCCAAGCACAGTCCTACGAGCAGTACTTC

d_call: TRBD2
j_call: TRBJ2-5
clone_size: NA
v_call: TRBV28
cdr3_aa: CASIPRGGEETQYF
cdr3_nt: TGTGCCAGCATTCCCCGGGGAGGGGAAGAGACCCAGTACTTC

d_call: TRBD2
j_call: TRBJ2-1
clone_size: NA
v_call: TRBV5-1
cdr3_aa: CASSWEAGGPGEQFF
cdr3_nt: TGCGCCAGCAGCTGGGAAGCGGGAGGGCCCGGTGAGCAGTTCTTC

d_call: NA
j_call: TRBJ2-1
clone_size: NA
v_call: TRBV27
cdr3_aa: CASSLVASREQFF
cdr3_nt: TGTGCCAGCAGTTTAGTGGCTAGTCGGGAGCAGTTCTTC

d_call: NA
j_call: TRBJ2-7
clone_size: NA
v_call: TRBV19
cdr3_aa: CASSIVGQYYEQYF
cdr3_nt: TGTGCCAGTAGTATAGTAGGACAGTACTACGAGCAGTACTTC

d_call: TRBD1
j_call: TRBJ1-6
clone_size: NA
v_call: TRBV18
cdr3_aa: CASSPDRGNSPLHF
cdr3_nt: TGTGCCAGCTCACCGGACAGGGGTAATTCACCCCTCCACTTT

d_call: NA
j_call: TRBJ2-7
clone_size: NA
v_call: TRBV7-2
cdr3_aa: CASSLAGGHEQYF
cdr3_nt: TGTGCCAGCAGCTTAGCGGGAGGACACGAACAGTACTTC

d_call: TRBD1
j_call: TRBJ2-5
clone_size: NA
v_call: TRBV6-5
cdr3_aa: CASSYSLTGIQETQYF
cdr3_nt: TGTGCCAGCAGTTACTCCCTGACAGGGATCCAAGAGACCCAGTACTTC

d_call: NA
j_call: TRBJ2-7
clone_size: NA
v_call: TRBV9
cdr3_aa: CASSVSPLGQSYEQYF
cdr3_nt: TGTGCCAGCAGCGTAAGCCCACTCGGACAGAGTTACGAGCAGTACTTC